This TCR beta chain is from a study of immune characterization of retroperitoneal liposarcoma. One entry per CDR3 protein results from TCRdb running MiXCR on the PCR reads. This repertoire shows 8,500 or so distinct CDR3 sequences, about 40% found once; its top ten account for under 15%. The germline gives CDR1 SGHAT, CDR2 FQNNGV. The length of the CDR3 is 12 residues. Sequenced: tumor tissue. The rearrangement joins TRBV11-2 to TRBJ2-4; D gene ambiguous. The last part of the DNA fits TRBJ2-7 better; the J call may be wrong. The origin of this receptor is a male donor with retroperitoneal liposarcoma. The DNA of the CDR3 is TGTGCCAGCAGCTTAAACGACTACGAGCAGTACTTC. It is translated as CASSLNDYEQYF.